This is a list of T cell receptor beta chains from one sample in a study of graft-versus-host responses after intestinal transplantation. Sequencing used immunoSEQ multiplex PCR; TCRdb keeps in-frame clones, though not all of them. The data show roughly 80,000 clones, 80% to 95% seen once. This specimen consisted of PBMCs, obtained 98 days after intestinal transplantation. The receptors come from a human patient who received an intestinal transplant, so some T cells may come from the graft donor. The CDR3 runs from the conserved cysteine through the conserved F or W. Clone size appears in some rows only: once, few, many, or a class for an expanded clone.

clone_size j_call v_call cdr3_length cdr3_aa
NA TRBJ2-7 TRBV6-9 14 CASSYISGRNEQYF
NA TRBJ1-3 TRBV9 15 CASSVSGGSGNTIYF
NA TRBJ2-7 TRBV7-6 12 CASSLANSEQYF
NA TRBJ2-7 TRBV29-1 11 CSVGDGYEQYF
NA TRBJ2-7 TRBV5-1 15 CASSTNSGQSYEQYF
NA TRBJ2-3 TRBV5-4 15 CASTVGGGNIYTQYF
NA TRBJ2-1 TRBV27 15 CASSLRTSGYNEQFF
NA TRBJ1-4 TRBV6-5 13 CASSPRGGQKLFF
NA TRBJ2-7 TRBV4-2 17 CASSQESRQLTSYEQYF
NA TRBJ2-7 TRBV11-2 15 CASSPSGTSSYEQYF
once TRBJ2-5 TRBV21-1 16 CASSKARSGRRETQYF
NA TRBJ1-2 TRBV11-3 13 CASSIMGAYGYTF
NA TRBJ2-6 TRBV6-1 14 CASSEGAGANVLTF
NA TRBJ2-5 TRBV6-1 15 CASSRSGSRQETQYF
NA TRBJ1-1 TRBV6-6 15 CASSPRTAMNTEAFF
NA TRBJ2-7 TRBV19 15 CASSISGTPTYEQYF
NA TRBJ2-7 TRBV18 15 CASSQPGQRQEEQYF
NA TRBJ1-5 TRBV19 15 CASSSQCRSNQPQHF
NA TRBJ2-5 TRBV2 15 CASSELGQVGGTQYF
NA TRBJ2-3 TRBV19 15 CASSPGLARTDTQYF
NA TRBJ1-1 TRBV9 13 CASSVGGSTEAFF
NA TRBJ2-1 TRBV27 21 CASSLSQLAGAPLSSYNEQFF
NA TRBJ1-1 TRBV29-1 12 CSVGQGNRKTFF
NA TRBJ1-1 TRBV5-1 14 CASRPLTGGTEAFF
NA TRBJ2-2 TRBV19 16 CASSTGRGLNTGELFF
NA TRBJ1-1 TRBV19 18 CASSIEGGGVGQNTEAFF
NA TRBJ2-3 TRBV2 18 CASSLNWGLAGPTDTQYF
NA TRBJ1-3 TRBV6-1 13 CASSGGAGNTIYF
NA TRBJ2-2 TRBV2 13 CASSGENTGELFF
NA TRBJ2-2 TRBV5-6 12 CASSSLAGELFF
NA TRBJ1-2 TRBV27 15 CASSLSDRTAYGYTF
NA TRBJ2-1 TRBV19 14 CASSIGTTYNEQFF
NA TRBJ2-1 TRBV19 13 CASSPGTINEQFF
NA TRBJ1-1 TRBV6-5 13 CASSHRTETEAFF
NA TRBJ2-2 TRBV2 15 CASSGIAGGAGELFF
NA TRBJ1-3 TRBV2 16 CASSEERNFSGNTIYF
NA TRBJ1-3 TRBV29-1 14 CSAKDGPSGNTIYF
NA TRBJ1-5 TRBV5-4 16 CASTPPRGMSNQPQHF
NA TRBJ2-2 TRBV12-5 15 CASGLGTVYTGELFF
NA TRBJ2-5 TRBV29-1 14 CSARDRHRQETQYF
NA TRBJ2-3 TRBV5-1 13 CASSFRQGDTQYF
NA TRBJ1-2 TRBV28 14 CASKAGTPNYGYTF